The 18 T cell receptor beta chains below all came from one sample that was sequenced in a study of blood T cell repertoires in COVID-19. Only in-frame clones appear in the TCRdb table, and some are missing; sequencing was by immunoSEQ multiplex PCR. The sample records 250,000 to 350,000 clones, approximately 86% being singletons. The sample was peripheral blood. The source of these receptors is a man between 18 and 29 years old with active or convalescent COVID-19.

The CDR3 DNA sequence: TGTGCCATCAGGGGAGACGGGCTTGCTACTCCTTACGAGCAGTACTTC. It specifies CAIRGDGLATPYEQYF. The chain links TRBV10-3 to TRBJ2-7; TRBD2 might be the D (5 bases). The germline V gene encodes CDR1 ENHRY and CDR2 SYGVKD. Trimming left V 6 bases short and J 4 bases short, with 22 bases between. This CDR3 is built from 16 residues.

Here the CDR3 reads CASSLDSYGYTF. CDR3 bases: TGTGCCAGCAGCTTGGACAGCTATGGCTACACCTTC. This chain uses TRBV6-5 with TRBJ1-2; tentatively, D is TRBD1 (6 bases). The CDR3 sequence is 12 residues long. Trimming took 6 bases from V and 4 from J, leaving 9 bases between them. Germline V lookup: CDR1 MNHEY, CDR2 SVGAGI.

This clone was counted only a few times. The chain carries TRBV5-5 and TRBJ2-7, with TRBD1 as a possible D gene (6 bases). Trimming took 0 bases from V and 5 from J, leaving 12 bases between them. This CDR3 has 14 amino acids. Per the germline V gene, CDR1 is SGHKS and CDR2 is YYEKEE (reference sequence). CDR3 region: CASSLVGGRNEQYF. For the CDR3, the DNA is TGTGCCAGCAGCTTGGTTGGGGGCAGGAACGAGCAGTACTTC.

This chain links TRBV29-1 with TRBJ2-5; no clear D. The CDR3 has 12 amino acids. The germline CDR1 and CDR2 sequences are SQVTM and ANQGSEA. V shed 4 bases and J shed 0 bases, with 6 bases lying between them. The CDR3 sequence is CSVGEYQETQYF. CDR3 DNA sequence: TGCAGCGTTGGCGAGTACCAAGAGACCCAGTACTTC. The entire variable domain, with the rest obtained from reference TRBV29-1 and TRBJ2-5, is as follows: SAVISQKPSRDICQRGTSLTIQCQVDSQVTMMFWYRQQPGQSLTLIATANQGSEATYESGFVIDKFPISRPNLTFSTLTVSNMSPEDSSIYLCSVGEYQETQYFGPGTRLLVL.

The chain combines TRBV18 with TRBJ2-5; 10 bases line up with TRBD2. After removal of 5 bases from V and 5 bases from J, the junction contained 8 bases not matched to a gene. The CDR3 covers 15 residues. Germline CDR1 KGHSH, CDR2 LQKENI. The CDR3 reads CASSAPAGGSETQYF. The CDR3 DNA reads TGTGCCAGCTCAGCCCCAGCGGGGGGGTCGGAGACCCAGTACTTC.

This chain connects TRBV5-5 to TRBJ2-5; weak D call: TRBD1 (6 bases). Germline CDR1 reads SGHKS; CDR2 reads YYEKEE (reference sequence). Trimming left V 4 bases short and J 7 bases short, with 11 bases between. The CDR3 is 12 amino acids. The CDR3 spells CASSTGIVTQYF. CDR3 sequence (DNA): TGTGCCAGCAGCACAGGGATAGTGACCCAGTACTTC.

The chain links TRBV6-5 to TRBJ1-2; D call uncertain. Germline assignment: CDR1 MNHEY and CDR2 SVGAGI. The V end lost 0 bases, the J end lost 6 bases, and 14 bases lay between the germline ends. The CDR3 extends over 15 amino acids. Here the CDR3 reads CASSYSSGKRDGYTF. DNA of the CDR3: TGTGCCAGCAGTTACTCGTCGGGGAAGCGGGATGGCTACACCTTC.

Of note for this clone: This same CDR3 is encoded by further DNA sequences in the sample. V is TRBV5-1 and J is TRBJ2-2; 10 nucleotides align to TRBD2. The CDR3 length is 15 residues. Trimming took 2 bases from V and 4 from J; bases not matched to a gene: 2. Per germline, CDR1 SGHRS and CDR2 YFSETQ. In nucleotides, the CDR3 is TGCGCCAGCAGCTTAAGACTAGCGGGCACCGGGGAGCTGTTTTTT. Translating gives CASSLRLAGTGELFF. The complete variable domain, with remaining parts taken from reference TRBV5-1 and TRBJ2-2, reads KAGVTQTPRYLIKTRGQQVTLSCSPISGHRSVSWYQQTPGQGLQFLFEYFSETQRNKGNFPGRFSGRQFSNSRSEMNVSTLELGDSALYLCASSLRLAGTGELFFGEGSRLTVL.

The chain combines TRBV29-1 with TRBJ2-3; TRBD2 aligns across 11 bases. V lost 3 bases, J lost 0 bases, and 5 bases stayed unmatched. The germline V gene encodes CDR1 SQVTM and CDR2 ANQGSEA. This CDR3 spans 16 amino acids. The CDR3 bases are TGCAGCGTTGATGGGCTAGCGGGAGGTAGCACAGATACGCAGTATTTT. This encodes CSVDGLAGGSTDTQYF.

The genes are TRBV5-1 and TRBJ1-2; D may be TRBD1 (6 bases). The germline V and J ends were trimmed by 3 bases and 2 bases, with 8 bases remaining between them. The CDR3 covers 13 residues. Germline CDR1 SGHRS, CDR2 YFSETQ. The CDR3 is CASSSGQNYGYTF. The CDR3 DNA reads TGCGCCAGCAGCTCCGGACAGAACTATGGCTACACCTTC.

This chain joins TRBV4-3 and TRBJ1-6; no reliable D call. CDR3 size: 14 residues. From germline, CDR1 is LGHNA and CDR2 YSLEER. V was cut by 4 bases and J by 9 bases, with 13 bases left in between. CDR3 protein: CASSPREEASPLHF. The CDR3 DNA reads as TGCGCCAGCAGCCCCCGAGAGGAAGCTTCACCCCTCCACTTT.

The V call is TRBV28, the J call TRBJ1-2; D call uncertain. The CDR3 totals 13 residues. Germline loops: CDR1 MDHEN, CDR2 SYDVKM. V was shortened by 6 bases and J by 7 bases, with 15 bases between the two germline ends. This CDR3 reads CASSSEVYTGYTF. The CDR3 DNA reads TGTGCCAGCAGCTCCGAAGTTTACACTGGCTACACCTTC.

CDR3 loop: CASQERSRNTEAFF. The CDR3 coding sequence is TGTGCCAGCCAAGAGAGGAGTCGAAACACTGAAGCTTTCTTT. The chain combines TRBV6-5 with TRBJ1-1; D uncertain. In germline, CDR1 is MNHEY, CDR2 SVGAGI. Trimming left V 8 bases short and J 2 bases short, with 15 bases between. The CDR3 is 14 residues long.

The chain employs TRBV7-9 and TRBJ2-1; a weak D match, TRBD1 (8 bases). CDR1 is SEHNR and CDR2 is FQNEAQ in the germline V gene (reference sequence). This CDR3 has 15 amino acids. V was cut by 3 bases and J by 11 bases, with 20 bases left in between. CDR3 DNA: TGTGCCAGCAGCTTTACAGGGGGGGGTACAATGAAGCAGTTCTTC. Translated: CASSFTGGGTMKQFF.

The chain combines TRBV9 with TRBJ1-6; D is unresolved. CDR1 is SGDLS, CDR2 YYNGEE, per germline. The CDR3 is 13 amino acids. The V and J ends lost 3 bases and 6 bases respectively, with 7 bases between them. The CDR3 loop is CASSAESNSPLHF. The CDR3 coding sequence is TGTGCCAGCAGCGCAGAATCTAATTCACCCCTCCACTTT.

This rearrangement joins TRBV5-1 to TRBJ1-2; D gene unclear. The germline V gene encodes CDR1 SGHRS and CDR2 YFSETQ. CDR3 length equals 16 residues. Between the trimmed V and J ends, which lost 0 bases and 4 bases, there was a span of 16 bases. The DNA for the CDR3 is TGCGCCAGCAGCTTGGGTTCCGGTGAGAGAGGCTATGGCTACACCTTC. Translation gives CASSLGSGERGYGYTF.

The chain couples TRBV6-5 to TRBJ2-4; possibly TRBD1 for D (6 bases). This CDR3 is built from 13 residues. Germline assignment: CDR1 MNHEY and CDR2 SVGAGI. The V and J ends lost 2 bases and 12 bases respectively, with 14 bases between them. CDR3 DNA: TGTGCCAGCAGTTACGAGACAGGTCCCCCTCAGTACTTC. This encodes CASSYETGPPQYF.

This chain connects TRBV6-6 to TRBJ1-1, with D perhaps matching TRBD1 (6 bases). The CDR3 extends over 13 amino acids. V lost 7 bases and J 7 bases, leaving 16 bases between the germline ends. The germline V gene encodes CDR1 MNHNY and CDR2 SVGAGI (reference sequence). The CDR3 here is CASTLGGGGEAFF. CDR3 DNA sequence: TGTGCCAGCACTCTGGGAGGGGGTGGTGAAGCTTTCTTT.